This T cell receptor beta chain was documented in a study of T cells in Graves' hyperthyroidism and ophthalmopathy. General study findings and limits: Researchers report that a 13 V-J model separated ophthalmopathy from stable hyperthyroidism. Blood also contained most expanded thyroid clonotypes above 0.001.

Germline lookup yields CDR1 MNHNS and CDR2 SASEGT. This CDR3 is built from 14 residues. The V end lost 6 bases, the J end lost 4 bases, and 14 bases lay between the germline ends. Based on clinical symptoms, serum thyroxine and TRAb, thyroid ultrasound and orbital computed tomography, diagnoses were reached. PBMCs were obtained from approximately 10 ml fresh peripheral blood. It was RNA transcripts that yielded the amplified TCR beta CDR3 regions. Primed by the HTBI set, a first-round RT-PCR was run on the TCR CDR3. A single record per CDR3 protein comes from TCRdb applying MiXCR to the multiplex PCR reads. This sample has about 350,000 distinct CDR3 sequences, with approximately 13% found just once. Turning to this clonotype: Its antigen is not identified.

The J gene is TRBJ2-3, the V gene TRBV6-1; no clear D. The receptor comes from a woman aged 25 to 39 with Graves' hyperthyroidism. The sequenced sample was blood. Written as DNA, the CDR3 is TGTGCCAGCAGGATGGGGTCCACAGCAGATACGCAGTATTTT. Encoded protein: CASRMGSTADTQYF.